The source of this T cell receptor beta chain is a study of T-cell reconstitution after alpha-beta-depleted transplantation in children. This clonotype appeared a few times. TCRbeta library construction was performed incorporating unique molecular identifiers. TCRdb fed the PCR reads into MiXCR, producing one record per CDR3 protein. The table has approximately 200,000 distinct CDR3 sequences, approximately 15% seen once; the top ten hold about 13%. V gave up 2 bases and J gave up 10 bases, with 20 bases separating them. The CDR3 sequence is 15 residues long. Germline V gene data show CDR1 as MNHEY and CDR2 as SVGAGI.

J is TRBJ1-1 and V is TRBV6-5, with D perhaps TRBD1 (5 bases). The sample was PBMCs from the stem cell graft donor, taken from the stem cell graft. The clonotype comes from a human donor who donated a stem cell graft to a child with acute lymphoblastic leukemia. CDR3 amino acids: CASSYGGVGLSGAFF. The CDR3 DNA follows: TGTGCCAGCAGTTACGGGGGGGTCGGACTCTCCGGAGCTTTCTTT.